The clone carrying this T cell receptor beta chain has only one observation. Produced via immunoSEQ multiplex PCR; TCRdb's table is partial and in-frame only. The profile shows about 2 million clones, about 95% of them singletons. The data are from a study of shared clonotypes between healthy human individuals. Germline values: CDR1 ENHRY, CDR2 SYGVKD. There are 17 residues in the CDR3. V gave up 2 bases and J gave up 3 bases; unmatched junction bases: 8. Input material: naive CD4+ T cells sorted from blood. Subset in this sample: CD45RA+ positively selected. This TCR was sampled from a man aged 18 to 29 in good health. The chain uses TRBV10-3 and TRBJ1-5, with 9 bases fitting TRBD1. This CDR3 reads CAISEAPGQGVNQPQHF. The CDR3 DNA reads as TGTGCCATCAGTGAGGCACCGGGACAGGGAGTCAATCAGCCCCAGCATTTT.